The rows below give T cell receptor beta chains drawn from one sample of a study of blood T cell repertoires in COVID-19. The method was immunoSEQ multiplex PCR; TCRdb's version includes in-frame clones alone and lacks a portion of them. Here the sample spans about 55,000 clones, around 80% being singletons. Material: peripheral blood. Source of these receptors: a human donor in a cohort sampled during active or convalescent COVID-19. Each CDR3 is given without its conserved first and last residue. D genes are given only for firm matches.

NA	TRBV12-3/TRBV12-4	TRBJ1-1	10	ASSSLGTEAF
TRBD2	TRBV28	TRBJ2-1	14	ASRPAARGAGDEQF
NA	TRBV12-2	TRBJ2-3	16	ASRFGPSGTSPTDTQY
TRBD1	TRBV6-5	TRBJ1-2	12	ASSPRTGLYGYT
NA	TRBV20-1	TRBJ2-1	12	SASPGTTYNEQF
TRBD1	TRBV4-1	TRBJ2-3	13	ASSRSRGTTDTQY
TRBD1	TRBV6-6	TRBJ2-7	11	ASSLGQTYEQY
NA	TRBV19	TRBJ1-2	12	ASSGAGTYYGYT
NA	TRBV7-9	TRBJ1-4	12	ASSLMGLGEKLF
NA	TRBV27	TRBJ1-2	14	ASSTKLQGFGDGYT